The following is a T cell receptor (beta chain) sequence with its context. It was with unique molecular identifiers that the TCRbeta library was prepared. TCRdb re-called the PCR reads with MiXCR, one entry per CDR3 protein. Of approximately 640,000 distinct CDR3 sequences listed, approximately 17% are singletons. The sample belongs to a study of T-cell reconstitution after alpha-beta-depleted transplantation in children. With 5 bases removed from V and 8 bases from J, the gap between germline ends came to 18 bases. This CDR3 spans 15 amino acids. Germline assignment: CDR1 SGHTA and CDR2 FQGNSA. The TCR was taken from a human donor who donated a stem cell graft to a child with acute myeloid leukemia. This chain joins TRBV7-2 and TRBJ1-4; tentative D call: TRBD1 (6 bases). This sample comprised PBMCs from the stem cell graft donor, obtained from the stem cell graft. CDR3 loop: CASSPRGGGGEKLFF. DNA for the CDR3: TGTGCCAGCAGCCCGAGAGGGGGGGGAGGCGAAAAACTGTTTTTT.